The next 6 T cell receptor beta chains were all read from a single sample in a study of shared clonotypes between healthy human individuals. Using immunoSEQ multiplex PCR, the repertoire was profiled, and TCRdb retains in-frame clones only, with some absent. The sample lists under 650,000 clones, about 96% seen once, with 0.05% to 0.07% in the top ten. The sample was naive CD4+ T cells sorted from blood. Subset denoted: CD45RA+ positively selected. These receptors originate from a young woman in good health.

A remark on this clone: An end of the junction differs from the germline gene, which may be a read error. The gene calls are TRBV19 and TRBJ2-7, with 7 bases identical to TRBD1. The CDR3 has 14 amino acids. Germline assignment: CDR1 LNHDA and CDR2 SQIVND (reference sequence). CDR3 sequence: CASSTTGTAYVQYF. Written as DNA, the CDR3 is TGTGCCAGTAGTACCACCGGGACAGCCTACGTGCAGTACTTC.

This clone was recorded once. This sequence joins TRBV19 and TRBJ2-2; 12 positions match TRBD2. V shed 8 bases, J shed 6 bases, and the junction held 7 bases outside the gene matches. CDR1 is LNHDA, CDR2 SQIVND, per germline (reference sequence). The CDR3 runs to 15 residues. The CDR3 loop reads CASRRLAGVSGELFF. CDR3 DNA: TGTGCCAGTCGAAGACTAGCGGGAGTATCCGGGGAGCTGTTTTTT.

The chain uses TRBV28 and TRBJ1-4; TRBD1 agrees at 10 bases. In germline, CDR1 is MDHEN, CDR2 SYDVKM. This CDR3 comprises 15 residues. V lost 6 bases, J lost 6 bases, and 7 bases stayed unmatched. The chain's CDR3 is CASRQTGGVYEKLFF. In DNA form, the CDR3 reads TGTGCCAGCAGGCAGACAGGGGGCGTTTATGAAAAACTGTTTTTT.

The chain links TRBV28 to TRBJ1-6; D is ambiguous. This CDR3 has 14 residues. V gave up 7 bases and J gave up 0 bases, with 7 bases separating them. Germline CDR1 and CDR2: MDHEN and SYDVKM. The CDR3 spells CASITSSYNSPLHF. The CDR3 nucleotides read TGTGCCAGCATAACCAGCTCCTATAATTCACCCCTCCACTTT.

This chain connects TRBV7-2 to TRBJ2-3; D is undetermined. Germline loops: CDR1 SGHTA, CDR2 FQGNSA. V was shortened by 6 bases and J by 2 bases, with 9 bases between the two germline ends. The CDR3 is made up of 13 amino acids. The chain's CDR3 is CASRSTYTDTQYF. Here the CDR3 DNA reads TGTGCCAGCAGGTCGACCTACACAGATACGCAGTATTTT.

The CDR3 sequence is CASSPGSTATNEKLFF. The CDR3 DNA reads TGTGCCAGCTCCCCGGGGAGTACTGCAACTAATGAAAAACTGTTTTTT. The genes are TRBV18 and TRBJ1-4; D uncertain. V was pared by 6 bases and J by 0 bases, with 14 bases between. The CDR3 has 16 amino acids. Per germline, CDR1 KGHSH and CDR2 LQKENI.